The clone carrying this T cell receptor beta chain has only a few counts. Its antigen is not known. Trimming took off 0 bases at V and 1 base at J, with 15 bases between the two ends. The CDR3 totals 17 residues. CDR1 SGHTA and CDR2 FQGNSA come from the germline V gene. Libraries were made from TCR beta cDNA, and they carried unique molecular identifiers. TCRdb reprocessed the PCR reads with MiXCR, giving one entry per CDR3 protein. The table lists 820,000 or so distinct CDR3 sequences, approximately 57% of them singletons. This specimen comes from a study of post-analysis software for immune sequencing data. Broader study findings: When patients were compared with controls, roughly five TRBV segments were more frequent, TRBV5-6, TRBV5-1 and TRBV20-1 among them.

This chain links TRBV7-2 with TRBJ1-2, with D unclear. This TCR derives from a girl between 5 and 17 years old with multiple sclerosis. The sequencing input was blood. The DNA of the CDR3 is TGTGCCAGCAGCTTAGCGTCGGGCCAGGCAAATAACTATGGCTACACCTTC. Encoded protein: CASSLASGQANNYGYTF.